This TCR beta chain derives from a study of blood T cell repertoires in COVID-19. The overall study: There were acute and convalescent COVID-19 samples, and they came from the United States, Italy and Spain. Sources were T cells, B-cell-depleted T cells, or PBMCs; the material itself was cDNA or gDNA.

Patients of the Seattle cohort, enrolled during active infection, were followed longitudinally. Trimming shortened V by 4 bases and J by 2 bases, and 9 bases separated the two germline ends. The CDR3 sequence is 14 residues long. Germline V gene data show CDR1 as MNHEY and CDR2 as SMNVEV (reference sequence). Authors' analysis steps: Nucleated cell counts were estimated from reference gene primer amplification. Using immunoSEQ multiplex PCR, the repertoire was profiled, and TCRdb retains in-frame clones only, with some absent. V and J calls and clone size are copied from that table; D and trimming were computed from the DNA. The sample records about 180,000 clones, 75% to 90% being singletons.

This clonotype was sampled from a woman in her forties with COVID-19, enrolled during active disease. V gene TRBV27 combines with J gene TRBJ1-5; D possibly corresponds to TRBD1 (6 bases). The specimen sequenced was peripheral blood. CDR3 DNA sequence: TGTGCCAGCAGTTGGGGGCAGGGCAATCAGCCCCAGCATTTT. Translation: CASSWGQGNQPQHF.